The next 32 T cell receptor beta chains were all read from a single sample in a study of identical twins. Via MiXCR, TCRdb re-called the 5' RACE reads, giving one row per CDR3 protein. The data contain about 890,000 distinct CDR3 sequences, 12% of them singletons. This same sample was also taken into another study, of yellow fever vaccine responses in identical twins.

Sequencing input: PBMCs. These receptors were collected from a woman between 18 and 29 years old in good health.

The genes are TRBV7-9 and TRBJ1-4; D perhaps matches TRBD1 (5 bases). Germline values: CDR1 SEHNR, CDR2 FQNEAQ (reference sequence). The CDR3 runs 15 residues. With 3 bases removed from V and 3 bases from J, the gap between germline ends came to 11 bases. The DNA for the CDR3 is TGTGCCAGCAGCTTGGGGACGGCTCCTAATGAAAAACTGTTTTTT. The encoded protein is CASSLGTAPNEKLFF.

This clonotype turned up a few times. This chain links TRBV13 with TRBJ2-3; TRBD2 matches 8 bases. With 1 base clipped from V and 4 bases from J, the junction kept 4 bases outside the gene matches. Germline lookup yields CDR1 PRHDT and CDR2 FYEKMQ (reference sequence). The CDR3 runs 15 residues. CDR3 in amino acids: CASSLERELADTQYF. In DNA form, the CDR3 reads TGTGCCAGCAGCTTAGAGCGGGAGCTCGCAGATACGCAGTATTTT.

This chain joins TRBV5-1 and TRBJ1-2, with D perhaps TRBD1 (6 bases). V lost 1 base to trimming and J lost 3 bases, with 7 bases between them. The CDR3 extends over 13 amino acids. Germline CDR1 SGHRS, CDR2 YFSETQ. CDR3 residues: CASSLKGDYGYTF. In nucleotides, the CDR3 is TGCGCCAGCAGCTTGAAGGGGGACTATGGCTACACCTTC.

CDR3 loop: CASRRERTSGIYNEQFF. The CDR3 nucleotides read TGTGCCAGCAGACGCGAGCGGACTAGCGGGATCTACAATGAGCAGTTCTTC. The chain combines TRBV6-2 or TRBV6-3 with TRBJ2-1; 12 bases fit TRBD2. The CDR3 has 17 amino acids. The germline CDR1 and CDR2 sequences are MNHEY and SVGEGT. V dropped 6 bases and J dropped 3; count of bases not matched to a gene: 9.

Many counts were recorded for this clonotype. The chain employs TRBV6-1 and TRBJ2-5; no definite D call. The CDR3 consists of 14 residues. Germline loops: CDR1 MNHNS, CDR2 SASEGT. CDR3: CASEEGLFQETQYF. The CDR3 nucleotides read TGTGCATCAGAGGAAGGGCTCTTCCAAGAGACCCAGTACTTC.

This clonotype was seen more than once but under ten times. The rearrangement uses TRBV4-2 and TRBJ2-4; D remains ambiguous. This CDR3 region has 15 residues. Germline CDR1 is LGHNA and CDR2 is YNFKEQ. V was cut by 0 bases and J by 0 bases, with 6 bases left in between. Here the CDR3 reads CASSQDMLAKNIQYF. For the CDR3, the DNA is TGTGCCAGCAGCCAAGATATGCTAGCCAAAAACATTCAGTACTTC.

This sequence joins TRBV7-9 and TRBJ2-7, with 10 bases that match TRBD2. J was trimmed by 4 bases and V by 5 bases; bases with no gene match: 8. Per germline, CDR1 SEHNR and CDR2 FQNEAQ (reference sequence). This CDR3 is 15 amino acids long. CDR3 bases: TGTGCCAGCAGCGCCACTAGCGGGAAGTGGTACGAGCAGTACTTC. This sequence encodes CASSATSGKWYEQYF.

The chain employs TRBV6-2 or TRBV6-3 and TRBJ1-6; D gene uncertain. Germline assignment: CDR1 MNHEY and CDR2 SVGEGT. The CDR3 has 14 residues. Deletions cut 2 bases from V and 8 bases from J, with 10 bases between. The CDR3 region has the DNA TGTGCCAGCAGTTACATCCGACCGGATTCACCCCTCCACTTT. Protein: CASSYIRPDSPLHF.

This clonotype showed up just a few times. The chain uses TRBV24-1 and TRBJ1-5; tentatively, D is TRBD1 (6 bases). Per the germline V gene, CDR1 is KGHDR and CDR2 is SFDVKD. Trimming stripped 3 bases from V and 7 bases from J, with 12 bases between. The CDR3 totals 14 residues. The CDR3 nucleotides read TGTGCCACCAGTGATGAACAGGGCACCCAGCCCCAGCATTTT. Translation: CATSDEQGTQPQHF.

The chain links TRBV12-3 or TRBV12-4 to TRBJ2-3, with a tentative D call TRBD2 (5 bases). V lost 6 bases and J lost 7, with 11 bases in between. CDR3 size: 12 residues. CDR3 loop: CASSRTGYTQYF. Written as DNA, the CDR3 is TGTGCCAGCAGCCGGACTGGCTATACGCAGTATTTT.

This clonotype appeared a few times. The chain has TRBV28 and TRBJ1-1, with 8 bases aligning to TRBD1. Germline CDR1 reads MDHEN; CDR2 reads SYDVKM. The length of the CDR3 is 16 residues. V gave up 7 bases and J gave up 4 bases; unmatched junction bases: 14. Here the CDR3 DNA reads TGTGCCAGCACCATAGGGGCAGGGGGCCCGAGCACTGAAGCTTTCTTT. The encoded protein is CASTIGAGGPSTEAFF. The full variable domain, rest sourced from reference TRBV28 and TRBJ1-1, is DVKVTQSSRYLVKRTGEKVFLECVQDMDHENMFWYRQDPGLGLRLIYFSYDVKMKEKGDIPEGYSVSREKKERFSLILESASTNQTSMYLCASTIGAGGPSTEAFFGQGTRLTVV.

The rearrangement links TRBV7-6 to TRBJ2-2; a possible D gene is TRBD2 (6 bases). Trimming left V 5 bases short and J 1 base short, with 14 bases between. Germline V gene sequence: CDR1 SGHVS, CDR2 FNYEAQ. This CDR3 comprises 16 residues. The CDR3 DNA reads as TGTGCCAGCAGCGCCCGCCCCGGGGGGAACACCGGGGAGCTGTTTTTT. The encoded protein is CASSARPGGNTGELFF.

V usage is TRBV20-1 and J usage is TRBJ2-7, with 8 bases lining up with TRBD2. CDR3 length: 14 residues. Unmatched junction bases numbered 5, after V lost 2 bases and J lost 2 bases. The germline gives CDR1 DFQATT, CDR2 SNEGSKA (reference sequence). The CDR3 sequence is CSARRSGGTYEQYF. The CDR3 nucleotides are TGCAGTGCTAGACGATCGGGAGGGACCTACGAGCAGTACTTC.

This clonotype was recorded at least ten times. The chain employs TRBV10-3 and TRBJ2-7; D unresolved. The CDR3 loop spans 12 amino acids. The ends were cut back, 2 bases at V and 3 bases at J, with 5 bases in the middle. Looked up from germline, CDR1 is ENHRY and CDR2 is SYGVKD. In DNA, the CDR3 is TGTGCCATCAGTGAGCAGAACTACGAGCAGTACTTC. Protein: CAISEQNYEQYF.

This clonotype was detected many times. V is TRBV12-3 or TRBV12-4 and J is TRBJ1-5; D ambiguous. The V and J ends lost 6 bases and 4 bases respectively, with 10 bases between them. The CDR3 runs 13 residues. The CDR3 here is CASSSSGNQPQHF. CDR3 nucleotides: TGTGCCAGCAGCTCTTCGGGGAATCAGCCCCAGCATTTT.

The chain links TRBV27 to TRBJ1-2, with a possible D match to TRBD1 (6 bases). Germline CDR1 MNHEY, CDR2 SMNVEV (reference sequence). Trimming removed 1 base from V and 4 bases from J, with 13 bases in between. This CDR3 region has 15 residues. The chain's CDR3 is CASSLLDSLGYGYTF. The CDR3 bases are TGTGCCAGCAGTTTATTGGACAGCCTGGGCTATGGCTACACCTTC.

This rearrangement joins TRBV12-3 or TRBV12-4 to TRBJ2-7, with TRBD2 identical over 8 bases. V was pared by 3 bases and J by 6 bases, with 7 bases of the junction left unmatched. CDR3 length: 14 amino acids. CDR3 bases: TGTGCCAGCAGTTTTATCGGAGCGGGAGCCGAGCAGTACTTC. Its translation is CASSFIGAGAEQYF.

This clonotype turned up a few times. The chain joins TRBV5-1 to TRBJ2-3; D gene uncertain. CDR3 length: 15 amino acids. Trimming took 1 base from V and 0 from J, leaving 9 bases between them. Germline assignment: CDR1 SGHRS and CDR2 YFSETQ. The DNA of the CDR3 is TGCGCCAGCAGCTTGCAGACACCCAGCACAGATACGCAGTATTTT. Translating it yields CASSLQTPSTDTQYF.

The rearrangement links TRBV6-1 to TRBJ2-2; D is uncertain. Trimming pared 9 bases from V and 1 base from J, leaving 12 bases between. Germline values: CDR1 MNHNS, CDR2 SASEGT. This CDR3 has 14 amino acids. CDR3 DNA sequence: TGTGCCAGTGGACCCTGGGGGAACACCGGGGAGCTGTTTTTT. Its translation: CASGPWGNTGELFF.

This clonotype was recorded many times. The chain recombines TRBV7-9 with TRBJ1-1, with D possibly TRBD1 on 5 matching bases. Germline CDR1 is SEHNR and CDR2 is FQNEAQ (reference sequence). Trimming left V 5 bases short and J 5 bases short, with 15 bases between. The CDR3 has 14 amino acids. The CDR3 region has the DNA TGTGCCAGCAGCCCACCGGGACTCATGACTGAAGCTTTCTTT. Amino acid sequence: CASSPPGLMTEAFF.

This clonotype was seen more than once but under ten times. The chain uses TRBV5-1 and TRBJ2-7; 7 nucleotides match TRBD1. J was trimmed by 3 bases and V by 1 base; bases with no gene match: 4. This CDR3 is 14 amino acids long. Germline assignment: CDR1 SGHRS and CDR2 YFSETQ. The CDR3 reads CASSLTGVGYEQYF. CDR3 nucleotides: TGCGCCAGCAGCTTGACAGGGGTTGGCTACGAGCAGTACTTC.

The J gene is TRBJ2-7, the V gene TRBV7-2; 10 bases align to TRBD2. This CDR3 is built from 17 residues. Trimming cost V 1 base and J 4 bases; bases outside gene matches: 10. Germline V gene lookup returns CDR1 SGHTA and CDR2 FQGNSA. The CDR3 DNA is TGTGCCAGCAGCTTAGTTTCTAGCGGGAGAGGACGGTACGAGCAGTACTTC. It encodes CASSLVSSGRGRYEQYF.

V and J are TRBV7-8 and TRBJ2-1; the match to TRBD2 covers 13 bases. Germline V gene data show CDR1 as SGHVS and CDR2 as FQNEAQ. V gave up 4 bases and J gave up 0 bases; unmatched junction bases: 6. This CDR3 spans 18 amino acids. The CDR3 coding sequence is TGTGCCAGCAGCTCCCCGACTAGCGGGAGGACCTCCTACAATGAGCAGTTCTTC. It translates to CASSSPTSGRTSYNEQFF.

This chain connects TRBV2 to TRBJ1-2; D not certain. The CDR3 consists of 13 residues. Germline CDR1 is SNHLY and CDR2 is FYNNEI. Between the trimmed V and J ends, which lost 3 bases and 4 bases, there was a span of 9 bases. The CDR3 sequence: CASSDGLSYGYTF. Written as DNA, the CDR3 is TGTGCCAGCAGTGACGGACTGTCCTATGGCTACACCTTC.

Many counts were recorded for this clonotype. The chain has TRBV28 and TRBJ1-6, with D possibly matching TRBD1 (6 bases). This CDR3 is 13 amino acids long. CDR1 is MDHEN and CDR2 is SYDVKM in the germline V gene. Trimming took 6 bases from V and 9 from J, leaving 12 bases between them. CDR3 amino acids: CASRKQGSSPLHF. The DNA of the CDR3 is TGTGCCAGCAGGAAACAGGGATCTTCACCCCTCCACTTT.

In nucleotides, the CDR3 is TGTGCCATCAGTGGGACTAGCGTCTACGAGCAGTACTTC. Encoded protein: CAISGTSVYEQYF. The chain couples TRBV10-3 to TRBJ2-7; TRBD2 matches 9 bases. This CDR3 is 13 amino acids long. The germline CDR1 and CDR2 sequences are ENHRY and SYGVKD. Trimming cost V 4 bases and J 3 bases; bases outside gene matches: 1.

The CDR3 DNA sequence: TGTGCCAGCAGTTGGGGACTAGCGGGGCAAGAGACCCAGTACTTC. Protein product: CASSWGLAGQETQYF. V usage is TRBV12-3 or TRBV12-4 and J usage is TRBJ2-5; TRBD2 matches at 13 bases. CDR3 size: 15 residues. Germline trimming cut 4 bases from V and 2 bases from J; bases unmatched to any gene: 1.

This clonotype was counted ten times or more. This chain uses TRBV5-1 with TRBJ1-5, with 8 bases that match TRBD1. CDR3 length: 16 amino acids. Germline trimming cut 1 base from V and 3 bases from J; bases unmatched to any gene: 6. From germline, CDR1 is SGHRS and CDR2 YFSETQ. The CDR3 DNA sequence: TGCGCCAGCAGCTTGAACCCGGGACAGGACAATCAGCCCCAGCATTTT. This gives the protein CASSLNPGQDNQPQHF.

The gene calls are TRBV6-1 and TRBJ2-1; a possible D gene is TRBD1 (5 bases). The V gene lost 7 bases and the J gene lost 8 bases, with 24 bases spanning the gap. The V gene's germline CDR1 is MNHNS and CDR2 SASEGT. CDR3 size: 16 residues. The CDR3 loop is CASNSKDIPSIHEQFF. CDR3 DNA: TGTGCCAGCAACTCTAAGGACATTCCCTCTATCCATGAGCAGTTCTTC.

The V gene is TRBV19, the J gene TRBJ2-2; 12 nucleotides align to TRBD2. The CDR3 runs to 15 residues. Looked up from germline, CDR1 is LNHDA and CDR2 is SQIVND (reference sequence). The junction had 5 bases not matched to a gene; V was cut back by 7 bases and J by 5 bases. The CDR3 reads CASKWTSGMTGELFF. The DNA of the CDR3 is TGTGCCAGTAAATGGACTAGCGGGATGACCGGGGAGCTGTTTTTT.

This clonotype was observed a handful of times. This chain uses TRBV6-1 with TRBJ2-2, with D unresolved. Germline V gene lookup returns CDR1 MNHNS and CDR2 SASEGT. Between the trimmed V and J ends, which lost 8 bases and 0 bases, there was a span of 13 bases. There are 15 residues in the CDR3. CDR3 nucleotides: TGTGCCAGCTGGCTTAGCTATCCGAACACCGGGGAGCTGTTTTTT. Its translation: CASWLSYPNTGELFF.

This sequence joins TRBV12-5 and TRBJ2-7; 10 bases agree with TRBD1. Germline CDR1 is LGHNT and CDR2 is FRNRAP. The CDR3 has 16 amino acids. V lost 0 bases and J lost 3; bases outside the gene matches: 5. CDR3 DNA sequence: TGTGCTAGTGGTTTGGTACTTGGGACAGGGGACTACGAGCAGTACTTC. Translated, it gives CASGLVLGTGDYEQYF. Using reference TRBV12-5 and TRBJ2-7 for the parts outside the CDR3, the full variable domain is DARVTQTPRHKVTEMGQEVTMRCQPILGHNTVFWYRQTMMQGLELLAYFRNRAPLDDSGMPKDRFSAEMPDATLATLKIQPSEPRDSAVYFCASGLVLGTGDYEQYFGPGTRLTVT.